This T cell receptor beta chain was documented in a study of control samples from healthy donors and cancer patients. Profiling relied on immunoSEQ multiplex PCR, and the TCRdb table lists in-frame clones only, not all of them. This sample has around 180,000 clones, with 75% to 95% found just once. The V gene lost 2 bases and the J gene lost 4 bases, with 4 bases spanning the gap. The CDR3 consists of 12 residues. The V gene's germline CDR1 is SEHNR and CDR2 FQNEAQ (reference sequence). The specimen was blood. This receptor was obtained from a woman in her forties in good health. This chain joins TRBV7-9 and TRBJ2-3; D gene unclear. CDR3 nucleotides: TGTGCCAGCAGCTTAATTTCAGATACGCAGTATTTT. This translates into CASSLISDTQYF.